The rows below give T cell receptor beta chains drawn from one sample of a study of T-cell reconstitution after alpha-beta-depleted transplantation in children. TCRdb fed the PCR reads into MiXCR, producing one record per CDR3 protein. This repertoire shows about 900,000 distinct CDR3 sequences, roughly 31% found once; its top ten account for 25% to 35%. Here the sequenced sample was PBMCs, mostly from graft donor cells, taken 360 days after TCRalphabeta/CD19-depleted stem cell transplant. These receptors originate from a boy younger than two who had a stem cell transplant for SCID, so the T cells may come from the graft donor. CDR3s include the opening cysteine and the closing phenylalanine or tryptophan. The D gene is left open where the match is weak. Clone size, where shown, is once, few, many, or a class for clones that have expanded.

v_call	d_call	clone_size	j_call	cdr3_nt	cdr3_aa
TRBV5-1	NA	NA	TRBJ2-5	TGCGCCAGCAGCTATCCCGCCCTCGGGGAAGAGACCCAGTACTTC	CASSYPALGEETQYF
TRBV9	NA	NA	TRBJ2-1	TGTGCCAGCAGCGTAGGCAGTAGCTCCTACAATGAGCAGTTCTTC	CASSVGSSSYNEQFF
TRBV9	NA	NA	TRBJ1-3	TGTGCCAGCAGCACACAGGGTGGCTCTGGAAACACCATATATTTT	CASSTQGGSGNTIYF
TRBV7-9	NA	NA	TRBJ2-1	TGTGCCAGCAGCTTAAACCCTCCAGGGAACAATGAGCAGTTCTTC	CASSLNPPGNNEQFF
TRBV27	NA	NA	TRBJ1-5	TGTGCCAGCAGCCCAGACGGCGTGGGCAATCAGCCCCAGCATTTT	CASSPDGVGNQPQHF
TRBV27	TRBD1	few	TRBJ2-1	TGTGCCAGCAGTGCCCGGACAGGGGGGAAGTTCTTC	CASSARTGGKFF
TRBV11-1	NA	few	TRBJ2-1	TGTGCCAGCAGCTCAATGGGGGACTTGCCCCCACCTTACAATGAGCAGTTCTTC	CASSSMGDLPPPYNEQFF
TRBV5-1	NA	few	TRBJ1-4	TGCGCCAGCAGCTTGCGGTCAGGGTATGAAAAACTGTTTTTT	CASSLRSGYEKLFF
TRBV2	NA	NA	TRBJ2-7	TGTGCCAGCAGTGTAGGACAGCAGGCCTACGAGCAGTACTTC	CASSVGQQAYEQYF
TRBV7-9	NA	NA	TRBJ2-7	TGTGCCAGCAGCTTCATTGGGGACGAGCAGTACTTC	CASSFIGDEQYF
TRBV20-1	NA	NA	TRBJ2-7	TGCAGTGCCCTCTACCAGGGAGAGGGCTACGAGCAGTACTTC	CSALYQGEGYEQYF
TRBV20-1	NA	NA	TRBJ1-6	TGCAGTGCCACGCTAGAGCCGGGAAGGCATTCACCCCTCCACTTT	CSATLEPGRHSPLHF
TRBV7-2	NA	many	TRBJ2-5	TGTGCCAGCAGCTTAAAGGCGTACCAAGAGACCCAGTACTTC	CASSLKAYQETQYF
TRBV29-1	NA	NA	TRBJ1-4	TGCAGCGTTCGCCATATCGAAAAACTGTTTTTT	CSVRHIEKLFF
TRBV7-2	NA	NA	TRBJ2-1	TGTGCCAGCAGCTTAGTTGGGGATAGGTCCTACAATGAGCAGTTCTTC	CASSLVGDRSYNEQFF
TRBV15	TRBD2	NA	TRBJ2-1	TGTGCCACCAGCGGCCGCCTCGGGGGGGGCTCCTACAATGAGCAGTTCTTC	CATSGRLGGGSYNEQFF
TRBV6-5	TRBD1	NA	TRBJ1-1	TGTGCCAGCAGTTCAGACGGACAGGGTCTAATATGGAACACTGAAGCTTTCTTT	CASSSDGQGLIWNTEAFF
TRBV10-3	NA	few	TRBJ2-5	TGTGCCATCAAAGGGGGTCCACTTCAGGAGACCCAGTACTTC	CAIKGGPLQETQYF
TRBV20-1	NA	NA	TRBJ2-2	TGCAGTGCTAAATTCCCCATCGTTTTGAGCACCGGGGAGCTGTTTTTT	CSAKFPIVLSTGELFF
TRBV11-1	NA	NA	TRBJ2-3	TGTGCCAGCAGCTGGGGGACTCTTGGCACAGATACGCAGTATTTT	CASSWGTLGTDTQYF
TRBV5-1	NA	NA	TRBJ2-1	TGCGCCAGCAGCTTGGTTGCGGAGGCCTACAATGAGCAGTTCTTC	CASSLVAEAYNEQFF
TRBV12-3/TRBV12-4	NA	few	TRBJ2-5	TGTGCCAGCAGTTTAGCCAGGGCCCTCAAAGAGACCCAGTACTTC	CASSLARALKETQYF
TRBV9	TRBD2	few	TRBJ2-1	TGTGCCAGCAGCAGGGGACTAGCGGGGGGGCCACTGAATGAGCAGTTCTTC	CASSRGLAGGPLNEQFF
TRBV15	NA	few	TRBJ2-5	TGTGCCACCAGCAGAGAGTTAGCGGCGGGGGAGACCCAGTACTTC	CATSRELAAGETQYF
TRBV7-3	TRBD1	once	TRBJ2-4	TGTGCCAGCAGCTTAAGGGGACAGGGGACAAACATTCAGTACTTC	CASSLRGQGTNIQYF
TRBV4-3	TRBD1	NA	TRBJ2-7	TGCGCCAGCAGCCAAGATGCTGGGACAGGGGATGAGCAGTACTTC	CASSQDAGTGDEQYF
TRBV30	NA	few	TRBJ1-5	TGTGCCTGGAGTCGTCGGCAGGTGGATCAGCCCCAGCATTTT	CAWSRRQVDQPQHF
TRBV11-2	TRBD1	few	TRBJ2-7	TGTGCCAGCAGTCTTATGACAGGGGACTACGAGCAGTACTTC	CASSLMTGDYEQYF
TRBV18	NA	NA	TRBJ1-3	TGTGCCAGCTCACCGAACAGGGCTGGAAACACCATATATTTT	CASSPNRAGNTIYF
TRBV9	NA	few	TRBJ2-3	TGTGCCAGCAGCGTAGACGCGCCGTACACAGATACGCAGTATTTT	CASSVDAPYTDTQYF
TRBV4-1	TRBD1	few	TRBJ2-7	TGCGCCAGCAGTCCCAAAGAGGACAGGGGGAAAAGAGGCGAGCAGTACTTC	CASSPKEDRGKRGEQYF
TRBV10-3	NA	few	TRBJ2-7	TGTGCCATCAGGCGAGACTACGAGCAGTACTTC	CAIRRDYEQYF
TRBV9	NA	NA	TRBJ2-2	TGTGCCAGCAGTATCTCTCCGAACACCGGGGAGCTGTTTTTT	CASSISPNTGELFF
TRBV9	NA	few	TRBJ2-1	TGTGCCAGCAGCGTAGCTTCGAGATCCCTCTACAATGAGCAGTTCTTC	CASSVASRSLYNEQFF
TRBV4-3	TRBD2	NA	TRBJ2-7	TGCGCCAGCAGCCAAGGCGCGGGGGGCCGCCAGTACTTC	CASSQGAGGRQYF
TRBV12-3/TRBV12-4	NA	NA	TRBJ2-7	TGTGCCAGCAGTGGTGAGGGGGGGACCTACGAGCAGTACTTC	CASSGEGGTYEQYF
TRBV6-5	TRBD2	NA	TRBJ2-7	TGTGCCAGCAGTTTAGCCGCCGGGACTAGCGGCGAGCAGTACTTC	CASSLAAGTSGEQYF
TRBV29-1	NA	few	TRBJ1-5	TGCAGCGCCTGCAATGGTGAAAGTCAGCCCCAGCATTTT	CSACNGESQPQHF
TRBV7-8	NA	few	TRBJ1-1	TGTGCCAGCAGCTTAGAGGGGCGTTCTTGGGTTTCGAACACTGAAGCTTTCTTT	CASSLEGRSWVSNTEAFF
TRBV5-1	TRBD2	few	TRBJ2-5	TGCGCCAGCAGGGCTAGCGGGGCGAACCGAGAGACCCAGTACTTC	CASRASGANRETQYF
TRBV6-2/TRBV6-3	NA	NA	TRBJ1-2	TGTGCCAGCAGTTCCGAGAACTATGGCTACACCTTC	CASSSENYGYTF
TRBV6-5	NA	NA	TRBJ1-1	TGTGCCAGCAGTTACTATGGGGCGAAGGTGAACACTGAAGCTTTCTTT	CASSYYGAKVNTEAFF
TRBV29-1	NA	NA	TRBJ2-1	TGCAGCGTTGAGAGGCCAGGAAAGGGGGTCCACAATGAGCAGTTCTTC	CSVERPGKGVHNEQFF
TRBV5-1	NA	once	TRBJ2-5	TGCGCCAGCAGCTTGGGAGCCAGGCGGGGGCTACACCAAGAGACCCAGTACTTC	CASSLGARRGLHQETQYF
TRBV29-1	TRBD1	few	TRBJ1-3	TGCAGCGTGACAGGGTTGGCAGGAAACACCATATATTTT	CSVTGLAGNTIYF
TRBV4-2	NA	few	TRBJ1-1	TGTGCCAGCAGCCAAGATCTAAGGGGAGGTGACGCTTTCTTT	CASSQDLRGGDAFF
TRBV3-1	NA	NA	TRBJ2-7	TGTGCCAGCAGCCAAGACAGGGTCTCCGAGCAGTACTTC	CASSQDRVSEQYF
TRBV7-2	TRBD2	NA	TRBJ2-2	TGTGCCAGCAGTCCGGTGGGGGGGTGGAACACCGGGGAGCTGTTTTTT	CASSPVGGWNTGELFF
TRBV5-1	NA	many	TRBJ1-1	TGCGCCAGCAGCTTGGACAGGCCGAACACTGAAGCTTTCTTT	CASSLDRPNTEAFF
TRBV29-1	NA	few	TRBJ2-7	TGCAGCGTAAGACATGGAGAGCAGTACTTC	CSVRHGEQYF